Listed below are T cell receptor beta chains from one sample, sequenced in a study of Tregs in tolerant kidney transplant recipients. TCRdb's copy holds only in-frame clones and misses some; the assay was immunoSEQ multiplex PCR. Of 50,000 to 65,000 clones listed, around 87% were seen once; the top ten hold around 4.1%. Sequenced material: CD4+ T cells from blood (PBMCs), taken 6 months after the transplant. These receptors were collected from a human patient who received a combined kidney and bone marrow transplant. The graft donor may account for some of the T cells. CDR3s include the opening cysteine and the closing phenylalanine or tryptophan. The D gene is left open where the match is weak. Clone size is shown for a subset of rows, as once, few, many or a class of expanded clone.

>TRBJ1-2|TRBV10-3|NA|NA
CAISFRREPANYGYTF
TGTGCCATCAGTTTCCGAAGGGAGCCCGCTAACTATGGCTACACCTTC
>TRBJ2-7|TRBV19|NA|TRBD2
CASSRGLAYGLVDEQYF
TGTGCCAGTAGTAGAGGACTAGCGTACGGGTTGGTCGACGAGCAGTACTTC
>TRBJ1-2|TRBV23-1|NA|NA
CASTPHGGPCYTF
TGCGCCAGCACCCCGCACGGGGGGCCGTGCTACACCTTC
>TRBJ2-6|TRBV27|NA|NA
CASSSGAEGANVLTF
TGTGCCAGCAGTTCAGGGGCGGAAGGGGCCAACGTCCTGACTTTC
>TRBJ1-1|TRBV7-6|NA|NA
CASSTKGDTEAFF
TGTGCCAGCAGCACAAAGGGGGACACTGAAGCTTTCTTT
>TRBJ1-4|TRBV12-1|NA|NA
CASRNRGGSEKLFF
TGTGCCAGCAGAAACAGGGGTGGATCGGAAAAACTGTTTTTT
>TRBJ2-4|TRBV19|once|TRBD1
CASFGTGGAKNIQYF
TGTGCCAGTTTCGGGACAGGGGGAGCCAAAAACATTCAGTACTTC
>TRBJ1-1|TRBV13|NA|NA
CASSLFGRVNTEAFF
TGTGCCAGCAGCTTATTTGGCAGGGTGAACACTGAAGCTTTCTTT
>TRBJ1-3|TRBV7-9|once|TRBD1
CASSTRQGDTIYF
TGTGCCAGCAGCACAAGACAGGGAGACACCATATATTTT
>TRBJ1-2|TRBV19|once|TRBD1
CASSMRTGGGYTF
TGTGCCAGTAGTATGCGGACAGGCGGGGGCTACACCTTC
>TRBJ2-7|TRBV7-2|NA|TRBD2
CASSFGGGPSYEQYF
TGTGCCAGCAGCTTTGGCGGGGGTCCCTCCTACGAGCAGTACTTC
>TRBJ2-7|TRBV27|once|NA
CASSYYPPRQGPYEQYF
TGTGCCAGCTCGTACTACCCCCCCCGGCAGGGTCCCTACGAGCAGTACTTC
>TRBJ2-2|TRBV6-1|once|TRBD2
CASSVSGPNTGELFF
TGTGCCAGCAGTGTTAGCGGGCCCAACACCGGGGAGCTGTTTTTT
>TRBJ1-6|TRBV19|NA|TRBD1
CASSRQGLRTPLHF
TGTGCCAGTAGTCGACAGGGTTTAAGGACCCCCCTCCACTTT
>TRBJ1-2|TRBV5-1|few|TRBD1
CASSRDRAGYGYTF
TGCGCCAGCAGCCGAGACAGGGCCGGGTATGGCTACACCTTC
>TRBJ2-7|TRBV27|NA|NA
CASSFGAFSSSYEQYF
TGTGCCAGCAGTTTTGGTGCCTTCTCAAGCTCCTACGAGCAGTACTTC
>TRBJ2-5|TRBV4-3|once|TRBD1
CASSLWTGVTGETQYF
TGCGCCAGCAGCCTTTGGACAGGGGTAACTGGAGAGACCCAGTACTTC
>TRBJ2-4|TRBV4-2|NA|TRBD2
CASSQGAIGLAGVENIQYF
TGTGCCAGCAGCCAAGGGGCGATCGGGCTAGCGGGAGTCGAAAACATTCAGTACTTC
>TRBJ1-2|TRBV2|medium-sized|TRBD1
CASSLGQGATGYTF
TGTGCCAGCAGTCTTGGACAGGGCGCTACTGGCTACACCTTC
>TRBJ2-1|TRBV7-2|NA|TRBD1
CASSTRTGGVWNEQFF
TGTGCCAGCAGCACTCGGACAGGGGGCGTTTGGAATGAGCAGTTCTTC
>TRBJ2-2|TRBV10-3|NA|TRBD2
CAISSGTANTGELFF
TGTGCCATCAGTAGCGGGACGGCGAACACCGGGGAGCTGTTTTTT
>TRBJ2-1|TRBV29-1|NA|NA
CSGRPSGFNEQFF
TGCAGCGGACGACCTTCAGGGTTCAATGAGCAGTTCTTC
>TRBJ2-7|TRBV5-3|NA|TRBD2
CARSKLAGGGLEQYF
TGTGCCAGAAGCAAACTAGCGGGGGGCGGCCTGGAGCAGTACTTC
>TRBJ2-7|TRBV6-5|NA|TRBD1
CASSQDRGAYEQYF
TGTGCCAGCAGCCAGGACAGGGGGGCCTACGAGCAGTACTTC
>TRBJ2-7|TRBV29-1|NA|NA
CSVGASTFEQYF
TGCAGCGTGGGAGCAAGCACCTTCGAGCAGTACTTC
>TRBJ2-7|TRBV5-1|NA|TRBD1
CASSPGTDSYEQYF
TGCGCCAGCAGCCCCGGGACAGACTCCTACGAGCAGTACTTC
>TRBJ2-5|TRBV19|NA|NA
CASSTTPRETQYF
TGTGCCAGTAGTACAACCCCGAGGGAGACCCAGTACTTC
>TRBJ2-2|TRBV4-2|NA|NA
CASSQDVAGWDTGELFF
TGTGCCAGCAGCCAAGATGTGGCAGGGTGGGACACCGGGGAGCTGTTTTTT
>TRBJ2-3|TRBV21-1|NA|NA
CASSKWLKSGGRYTQYF
TGTGCCAGCAGCAAATGGCTGAAATCAGGGGGTAGGTATACGCAGTATTTT
>TRBJ1-1|TRBV30|once|TRBD1
CAWSVYRGRTEAFF
TGTGCCTGGAGTGTGTACAGGGGGCGTACTGAAGCTTTCTTT
>TRBJ1-5|TRBV5-5|NA|TRBD1
CASSRDREVNQPQHF
TGTGCCAGCAGCCGGGACAGGGAGGTCAATCAGCCCCAGCATTTT
>TRBJ1-1|TRBV19|NA|NA
CASSNSGDTEAFF
TGTGCCAGTAGTAACTCGGGGGACACTGAAGCTTTCTTT
>TRBJ1-6|TRBV11-3|NA|NA
CASSLDHGSGSPLHF
TGTGCCAGCAGCTTAGATCATGGTTCGGGTTCACCCCTCCACTTT
>TRBJ1-6|TRBV7-3|once|NA
CASSLSRLNSPLHF
TGTGCCAGCAGCTTAAGCAGGCTTAATTCCCCCCTCCACTTT
>TRBJ2-1|TRBV18|NA|TRBD2
CASSVLQVGSGRREQFF
TGTGCCAGCTCCGTTCTCCAAGTCGGTAGCGGGAGACGGGAGCAGTTCTTC
>TRBJ2-5|TRBV4-3|NA|NA
CASSQVSGVQETQYF
TGCGCCAGCAGCCAAGTATCCGGGGTCCAAGAGACCCAGTACTTC
>TRBJ2-1|TRBV5-1|few|TRBD2
CASSLVLAGNNEQFF
TGCGCCAGCAGCTTGGTATTAGCGGGAAACAATGAGCAGTTCTTC
>TRBJ1-2|TRBV5-1|NA|NA
CASSLTAANYGYTF
TGCGCCAGCAGCTTGACCGCGGCTAACTATGGCTACACCTTC
>TRBJ2-2|TRBV4-2|once|NA
CASSHAWAGKNTGELFF
TGTGCCAGCAGCCACGCCTGGGCAGGCAAGAACACCGGGGAGCTGTTTTTT
>TRBJ1-5|TRBV7-2|NA|NA
CASSLALDPGRPQHF
TGTGCCAGCAGCTTGGCCCTCGACCCGGGGAGGCCCCAGCATTTT
>TRBJ1-6|TRBV9|once|NA
CASSVEQAGSPLHF
TGTGCCAGCAGCGTCGAGCAGGCGGGGTCACCCCTCCACTTT
>TRBJ2-5|TRBV11-2|once|TRBD1
CASSFAGTGQTQHF
TGTGCCAGCAGCTTCGCGGGGACAGGCCAGACCCAGCACTTC
>TRBJ2-7|TRBV18|NA|NA
CASSPPSPTQYASYEQYF
TGTGCCAGCTCACCTCCGTCACCAACACAATACGCCTCCTACGAGCAGTACTTC
>TRBJ2-7|TRBV5-4|NA|NA
CASSPLTGSYEQYF
TGTGCCAGCAGCCCGTTGACAGGTAGCTACGAGCAGTACTTC
>TRBJ2-4|TRBV11-2|NA|NA
CASSFLGGNIQYF
TGTGCCAGCAGCTTTCTTGGAGGGAACATTCAGTACTTC
>TRBJ1-4|TRBV29-1|NA|NA
CSVAGTTLNEKLFF
TGCAGCGTGGCCGGGACAACCTTGAATGAAAAACTGTTTTTT
>TRBJ2-5|TRBV5-1|few|TRBD2
CASSFAGTSQETQYF
TGCGCCAGCAGCTTCGCCGGGACTAGTCAAGAGACCCAGTACTTC
>TRBJ2-3|TRBV5-4|NA|TRBD2
CASSLATSGPTDTQYF
TGTGCCAGCAGCTTGGCGACTAGCGGACCCACAGATACGCAGTATTTT
>TRBJ1-4|TRBV6-4|NA|NA
CASSDPQGWMTNEKLFF
TGTGCCAGCAGTGACCCCCAGGGTTGGATGACTAATGAAAAACTGTTTTTT
>TRBJ2-5|TRBV5-1|NA|TRBD2
CASSLSGLESETQYF
TGCGCCAGCAGCTTGTCGGGACTAGAATCAGAGACCCAGTACTTC
>TRBJ2-3|TRBV6-6|NA|NA
CASSWREKKADTQYF
TGTGCCAGCAGTTGGAGGGAGAAAAAGGCAGATACGCAGTATTTT
>TRBJ2-2|TRBV2|NA|TRBD2
CASSPRTSGKGELFF
TGTGCCAGCAGTCCCCGGACTAGCGGGAAGGGGGAGCTGTTTTTT
>TRBJ1-2|TRBV7-2|NA|NA
CASSLGGKGLYGYTF
TGTGCCAGCAGCTTAGGGGGTAAAGGACTCTATGGCTACACCTTC
>TRBJ2-2|TRBV2|NA|TRBD2
CASRGLAGGTGELFF
TGTGCCAGCAGGGGACTAGCGGGGGGCACCGGGGAGCTGTTTTTT
>TRBJ2-7|TRBV27|NA|NA
CASSFYVYEQYF
TGTGCCAGCAGTTTCTACGTCTACGAGCAGTACTTC